Listed below are T cell receptor beta chains from one sample, sequenced in a study of blood T cell repertoires in COVID-19. Produced via immunoSEQ multiplex PCR; TCRdb's table is partial and in-frame only. This sample has 100,000 to 150,000 clones, with 75% to 90% found just once. Sequencing input: PBMCs or T cells enriched from blood (not recorded which). Receptors were obtained from a woman aged 50 to 65 who had recovered from COVID-19. Both conserved end residues are trimmed from each CDR3.

V,J,CDR3
TRBV3-1/TRBV3-2,TRBJ1-2,ASSQEGGAVGGYT
TRBV10-3,TRBJ2-5,AIRAGDSGGSETQY
TRBV2,TRBJ2-7,ASRSQGGSYEQY
TRBV9,TRBJ1-1,ASSAVTEAF
TRBV27,TRBJ1-1,APRIDRGPENTEAF
TRBV5-6,TRBJ2-1,ASSLVRGNEQF
TRBV10-2,TRBJ2-2,ASTGGKSLTGELF
TRBV11-3,TRBJ1-4,ASGGGEGEKLF
TRBV7-9,TRBJ2-1,ANEPFSPPGDAYNEQF
TRBV15,TRBJ1-2,ASSSTGYDYGYT
TRBV9,TRBJ1-5,ASSPGMGNQPQH
TRBV5-1,TRBJ2-7,ASSLAGLRPLKPGTAYEQY
TRBV9,TRBJ2-1,ASSVGGGVRDEQF
TRBV3-1/TRBV3-2,TRBJ1-6,ASSPPTGLSTPLH
TRBV2,TRBJ1-2,ASSELAGGMDGYT
TRBV7-2,TRBJ1-2,ASTPGEGNYGYT
TRBV5-4,TRBJ2-3,ASSLGGTSGGTDTQY
TRBV7-9,TRBJ1-2,ASSFQDYGYT
TRBV19,TRBJ1-5,ASSITTGRFDQPQH
TRBV5-4,TRBJ2-1,ASSLGLAGFEQF
TRBV6-5,TRBJ2-3,ASSPEYRGGYTQY
TRBV9,TRBJ2-7,ASSVDRGHEQY
TRBV29-1,TRBJ1-2,SAQGDYGYT
TRBV3-1/TRBV3-2,TRBJ2-1,ASSQDPRNEQF
TRBV7-7,TRBJ2-1,ASSLERGPYNEQF
TRBV19,TRBJ1-1,ASSSGGAGYTEAF